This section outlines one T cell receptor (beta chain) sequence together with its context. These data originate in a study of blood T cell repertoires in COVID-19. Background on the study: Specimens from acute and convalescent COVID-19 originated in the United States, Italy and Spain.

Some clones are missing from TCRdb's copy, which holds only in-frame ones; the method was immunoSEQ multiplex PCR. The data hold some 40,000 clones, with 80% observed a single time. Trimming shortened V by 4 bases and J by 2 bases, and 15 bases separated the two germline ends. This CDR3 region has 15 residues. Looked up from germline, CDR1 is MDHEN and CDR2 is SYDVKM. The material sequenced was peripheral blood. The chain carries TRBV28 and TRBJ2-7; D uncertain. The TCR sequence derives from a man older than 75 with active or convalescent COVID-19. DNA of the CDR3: TGTGCCAGCAGTTCACCCGACACCCCGCCCTACGAGCAGTACTTC. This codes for CASSSPDTPPYEQYF.